The entry below gives a single T cell receptor beta chain sequence along with its context. The time point here: healthy volunteer bleed at 2 weeks. Whole blood that had not been fractionated was the source of extracted total RNA. TCRdb re-called the RACE reads through MiXCR, storing one row per CDR3 protein. The sample lists 45,000 or so distinct CDR3 sequences; 3.5% to 5% were seen once. The source of the sample is a study of human T cells and chemical hapten exposure. This CDR3 is 15 amino acids long. The J segment lost 3 bases and the V segment lost 2 bases, leaving 5 bases of the junction unmatched.

Sequencing was done on a sample of whole blood. The J gene is TRBJ1-1, the V gene TRBV12-3 or TRBV12-4; 8 positions agree with TRBD1. The clonotype comes from a human donor in good health. Some clones in this sample may be carry-over from other donors' samples. CDR3: CASSLRGQGDTEAFF. In DNA form, the CDR3 reads TGTGCCAGCAGTTTAAGAGGACAGGGCGACACTGAAGCTTTCTTT.